The next 17 T cell receptor beta chains were all read from a single sample in a study of CD8 T cells in ankylosing spondylitis. TCRdb analysed the 5' RACE reads with MiXCR anew, one entry per CDR3 protein. The repertoire holds roughly 160,000 distinct CDR3 sequences, roughly 10% seen once, with around 16% in the top ten. The source material was blood, either unsorted or a sorted T cell fraction (not recorded which). The receptors stem from a female donor with ankylosing spondylitis or in good health (not recorded which).

This rearrangement joins TRBV20-1 to TRBJ2-7; maybe TRBD1 (5 bases). The V end lost 0 bases, the J end lost 5 bases, and 14 bases lay between the germline ends. Per germline, CDR1 DFQATT and CDR2 SNEGSKA (reference sequence). The CDR3 runs 14 residues. The CDR3, as DNA: TGCAGTGCTAGAGATTGTACCAGGGAAGACGAGCAGTACTTC. Its translation: CSARDCTREDEQYF.

V gene TRBV15 combines with J gene TRBJ2-3; perhaps TRBD2 as D (5 bases). Germline CDR1 is LNHNV and CDR2 is YYDKDF (reference sequence). This CDR3 has 15 amino acids. Trimming left V 5 bases short and J 0 bases short, with 12 bases between. CDR3 DNA: TGTGCCACCAGCCCCACGCGGGCGAGCACAGATACGCAGTATTTT. It encodes CATSPTRASTDTQYF.

At least ten counts were recorded for this clonotype. V gene TRBV2 combines with J gene TRBJ1-6, with TRBD1 as a possible D gene (6 bases). Germline-derived CDR1 and CDR2 are SNHLY and FYNNEI. Trimming pared 6 bases from V and 0 bases from J, leaving 15 bases between. This CDR3 contains 17 residues. This CDR3 reads CASRGGRTASYNSPLHF. Here the CDR3 DNA reads TGTGCCAGCAGGGGGGGCCGGACAGCCTCCTATAATTCACCCCTCCACTTT.

This clonotype has only a few counts. The chain carries TRBV30 and TRBJ2-3, with D unclear. The CDR3 has 12 amino acids. Germline CDR1 GTSNPN, CDR2 SVGIG (reference sequence). Trimming stripped 1 base from V and 7 bases from J, with 9 bases between. The CDR3, as DNA: TGTGCCTGGAGTGGCGGCTCGCATACGCAGTATTTT. Translated: CAWSGGSHTQYF.

This clonotype showed up just a few times. This rearrangement joins TRBV25-1 to TRBJ2-7, with TRBD1 as a possible D gene (6 bases). Germline V gene lookup returns CDR1 MGHDK and CDR2 SYGVNS. V lost 5 bases, J lost 2 bases, and 13 bases lay in between. CDR3 length equals 14 residues. As DNA, the CDR3 is TGTGCCAGCAGTCCCCCGGGACACCCCTACGAGCAGTACTTC. Amino acid sequence: CASSPPGHPYEQYF.

This clonotype was seen only a few times. J is TRBJ1-1 and V is TRBV12-3 or TRBV12-4, with D hard to call. Trimming left V 7 bases short and J 4 bases short, with 10 bases between. The CDR3 contains 12 residues. CDR3 loop: CASTEEPTEAFF. The CDR3 DNA follows: TGTGCCAGCACCGAGGAGCCCACTGAAGCTTTCTTT.

This clonotype was detected many times. The chain uses TRBV27 and TRBJ1-2; 9 bases fit TRBD1. CDR1 is MNHEY and CDR2 is SMNVEV in the germline V gene (reference sequence). This CDR3 region has 13 residues. V dropped 5 bases and J dropped 5; count of bases not matched to a gene: 3. The CDR3 region has the DNA TGTGCCAGCAGTCCTGGGACAGGGTATGGCTACACCTTC. Protein: CASSPGTGYGYTF.

V usage is TRBV9 and J usage is TRBJ2-4; no clear D. CDR1 is SGDLS, CDR2 YYNGEE, per germline. The CDR3 covers 14 residues. Trimming took 3 bases from V and 8 from J, leaving 15 bases between them. The CDR3 nucleotides are TGTGCCAGCAGCGCCAATTTAGGTTTCGACATTCAGTACTTC. Amino acids: CASSANLGFDIQYF.

The chain employs TRBV6-2 or TRBV6-3 and TRBJ2-5, with D uncertain. The length of the CDR3 is 15 residues. V dropped 10 bases and J dropped 0 bases, with 18 bases sitting between them. Per germline, CDR1 MNHEY and CDR2 SVGEGT. The DNA for the CDR3 is TGTGCCACCGTCGCGGTAGCCACGTACCAAGAGACCCAGTACTTC. Translation: CATVAVATYQETQYF.

As concerns this clonotype: A junction end diverges from the germline sequence, so it may reflect a read error. The J gene is TRBJ2-2, the V gene TRBV9; D may match TRBD1 or TRBD2 (6 bases each). CDR3 length equals 15 residues. The V gene's germline CDR1 is SGDLS and CDR2 YYNGEE. The CDR3 coding sequence is TGTGCCACCAGCGTAGAAGGGGGAGGTTTAGGGGAGCTGTTTTTT. Residues: CATSVEGGGLGELFF.

This clonotype was detected only a few times. This chain links TRBV20-1 with TRBJ2-7; TRBD2 matches at 7 bases. V gave up 6 bases and J gave up 4 bases; unmatched junction bases: 15. From germline, CDR1 is DFQATT and CDR2 SNEGSKA (reference sequence). The length of the CDR3 is 15 residues. CDR3 bases: TGCAGTGCCCAGCCCCTAGCGGTACAGAGATACGAGCAGTACTTC. Its translation is CSAQPLAVQRYEQYF.

The chain carries TRBV9 and TRBJ2-1; 9 bases align to TRBD2. This CDR3 comprises 16 residues. Unmatched junction bases numbered 12, after V lost 4 bases and J lost 7 bases. Germline assignment: CDR1 SGDLS and CDR2 YYNGEE. The chain's CDR3 is CASSLSGLAPRNEQFF. DNA of the CDR3: TGTGCCAGCAGCCTCTCCGGACTAGCGCCGAGGAATGAGCAGTTCTTC.

This clonotype came up a few times. The gene calls are TRBV27 and TRBJ2-2, with 7 bases aligning to TRBD2. Germline assignment: CDR1 MNHEY and CDR2 SMNVEV (reference sequence). After removal of 0 bases from V and 3 bases from J, the junction contained 4 bases not matched to a gene. The CDR3 runs 16 residues. The DNA of the CDR3 is TGTGCCAGCAGTTTATCGGCGCGGGAGTACACCGGGGAGCTGTTTTTT. Its translation is CASSLSAREYTGELFF.

The chain couples TRBV28 to TRBJ2-7, with a possible D match to TRBD2 (6 bases). The CDR3 runs 16 residues. The germline V gene has CDR1 MDHEN and CDR2 SYDVKM. V lost 2 bases and J lost 4, with 18 bases in between. The CDR3, as DNA: TGTGCCAGCAGTTTACGGGGCACCTCGGAGGGTTACGAGCAGTACTTC. This sequence encodes CASSLRGTSEGYEQYF.

This chain links TRBV19 with TRBJ2-3; weak D call: TRBD2 (5 bases). Germline-derived CDR1 and CDR2 are LNHDA and SQIVND (reference sequence). This CDR3 region has 14 residues. Trimming removed 1 base at V and 2 bases at J, with 7 bases between. In DNA, the CDR3 is TGTGCCAGTAGTATAGCGAGGGCCACAGATACGCAGTATTTT. Amino acids: CASSIARATDTQYF.

The V call is TRBV28, the J call TRBJ2-7, with a possible D match to TRBD1 (6 bases). The CDR3 sequence is 21 residues long. Germline assignment: CDR1 MDHEN and CDR2 SYDVKM. The germline V and J ends were trimmed by 2 bases and 4 bases, with 33 bases remaining between them. The CDR3 DNA reads as TGTGCCAGCAGTTTAGACTCGTGGGGCTACAACAGGGATAGGCCTTCGTACGAGCAGTACTTC. As protein: CASSLDSWGYNRDRPSYEQYF.

This clonotype was found a few times. The chain links TRBV6-5 to TRBJ1-2; no definite D call. Germline CDR1 and CDR2: MNHEY and SVGAGI. This CDR3 has 14 amino acids. V was clipped by 2 bases and J by 4 bases, with 11 bases between them. CDR3 DNA: TGTGCCAGCAGTTACGACGGCCCCAGCTATGGCTACACCTTC. Residues: CASSYDGPSYGYTF.